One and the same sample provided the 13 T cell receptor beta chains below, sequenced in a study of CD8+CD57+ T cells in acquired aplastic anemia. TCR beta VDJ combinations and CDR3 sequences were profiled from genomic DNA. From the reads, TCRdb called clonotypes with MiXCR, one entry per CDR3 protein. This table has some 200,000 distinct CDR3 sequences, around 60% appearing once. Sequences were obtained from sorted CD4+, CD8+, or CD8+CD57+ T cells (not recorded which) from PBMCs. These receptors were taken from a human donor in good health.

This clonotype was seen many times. Here the CDR3 reads CASSYQRDKPNSPLHF. As DNA, the CDR3 is TGTGCCAGCAGTTACCAAAGGGACAAACCTAATTCACCCCTCCACTTT. The chain links TRBV6-2 or TRBV6-3 to TRBJ1-6; tentative D call: TRBD1 (6 bases). V lost 2 bases and J 6 bases, leaving 14 bases between the germline ends. The CDR3 runs to 16 residues. Germline-derived CDR1 and CDR2 are MNHEY and SVGEGT.

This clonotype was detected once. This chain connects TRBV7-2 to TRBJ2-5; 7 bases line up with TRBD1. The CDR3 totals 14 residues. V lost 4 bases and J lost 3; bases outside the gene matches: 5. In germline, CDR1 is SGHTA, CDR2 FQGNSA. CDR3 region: CASSSPGTEETQYF. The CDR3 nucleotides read TGTGCCAGCAGCTCCCCCGGGACAGAAGAGACCCAGTACTTC.

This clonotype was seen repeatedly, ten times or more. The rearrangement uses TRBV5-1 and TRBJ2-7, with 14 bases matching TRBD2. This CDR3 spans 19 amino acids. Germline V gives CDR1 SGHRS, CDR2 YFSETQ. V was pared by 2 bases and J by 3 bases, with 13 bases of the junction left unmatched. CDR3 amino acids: CASSFPRDSGLAGVYEQYF. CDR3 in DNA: TGCGCCAGCAGCTTCCCTCGGGACTCGGGACTAGCGGGAGTCTACGAGCAGTACTTC.

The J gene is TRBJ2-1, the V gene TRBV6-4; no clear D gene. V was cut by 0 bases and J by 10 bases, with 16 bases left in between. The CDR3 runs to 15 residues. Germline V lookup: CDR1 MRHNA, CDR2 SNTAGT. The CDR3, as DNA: TGTGCCAGCAGTGACTCTGGCAGGAACACCGGGGAGCAGTTCTTC. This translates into CASSDSGRNTGEQFF.

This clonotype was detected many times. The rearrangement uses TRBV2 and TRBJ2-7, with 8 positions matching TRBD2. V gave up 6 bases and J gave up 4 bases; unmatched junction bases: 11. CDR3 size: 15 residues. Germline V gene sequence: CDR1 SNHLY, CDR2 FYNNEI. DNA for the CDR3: TGTGCCAGCAGAAGACCGGGACTAGAAAATTACGAGCAGTACTTC. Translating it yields CASRRPGLENYEQYF. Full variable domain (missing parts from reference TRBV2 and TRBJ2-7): EPEVTQTPSHQVTQMGQEVILRCVPISNHLYFYWYRQILGQKVEFLVSFYNNEISEKSEIFDDQFSVERPDGSNFTLKIRSTKLEDSAMYFCASRRPGLENYEQYFGPGTRLTVT.

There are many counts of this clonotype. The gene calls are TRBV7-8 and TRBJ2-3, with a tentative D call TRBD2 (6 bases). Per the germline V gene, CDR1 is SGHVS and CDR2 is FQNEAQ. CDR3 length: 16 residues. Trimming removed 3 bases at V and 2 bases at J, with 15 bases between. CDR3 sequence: CASSLGLLATTDTQYF. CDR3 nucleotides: TGTGCCAGCAGCTTGGGGCTCCTAGCGACCACAGATACGCAGTATTTT.

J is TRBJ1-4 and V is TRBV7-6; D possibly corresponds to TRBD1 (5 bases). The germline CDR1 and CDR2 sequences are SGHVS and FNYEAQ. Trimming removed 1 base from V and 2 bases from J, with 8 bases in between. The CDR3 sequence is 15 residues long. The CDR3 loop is CASSLGTSTNEKLFF. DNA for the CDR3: TGTGCCAGCAGCTTAGGGACAAGCACTAATGAAAAACTGTTTTTT.

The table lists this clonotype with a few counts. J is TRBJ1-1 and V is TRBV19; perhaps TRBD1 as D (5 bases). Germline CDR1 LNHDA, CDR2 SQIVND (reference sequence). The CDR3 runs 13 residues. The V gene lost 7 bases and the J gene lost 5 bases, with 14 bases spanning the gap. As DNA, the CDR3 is TGTGCCAGTATCCCGGGGCTGGGGACTGAAGCTTTCTTT. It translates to CASIPGLGTEAFF.

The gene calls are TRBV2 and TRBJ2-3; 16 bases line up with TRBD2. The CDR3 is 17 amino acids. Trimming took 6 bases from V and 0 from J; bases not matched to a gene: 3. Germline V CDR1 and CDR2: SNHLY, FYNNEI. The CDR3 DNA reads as TGTGCCAGCAGGGGGACTAGCGGGGGGGCTAGCACAGATACGCAGTATTTT. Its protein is CASRGTSGGASTDTQYF.

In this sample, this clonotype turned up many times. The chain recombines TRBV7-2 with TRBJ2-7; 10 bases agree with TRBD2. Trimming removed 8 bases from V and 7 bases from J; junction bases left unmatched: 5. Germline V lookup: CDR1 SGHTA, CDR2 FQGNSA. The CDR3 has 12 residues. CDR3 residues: CASARTSGEQYF. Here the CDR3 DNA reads TGTGCCAGCGCGAGGACTAGCGGTGAGCAGTACTTC.

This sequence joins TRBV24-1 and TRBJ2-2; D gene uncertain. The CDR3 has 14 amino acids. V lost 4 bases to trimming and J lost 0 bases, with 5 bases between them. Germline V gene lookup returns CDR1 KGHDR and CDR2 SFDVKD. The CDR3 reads CATSDGANTGELFF. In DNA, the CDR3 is TGTGCCACCAGTGACGGCGCGAACACCGGGGAGCTGTTTTTT.

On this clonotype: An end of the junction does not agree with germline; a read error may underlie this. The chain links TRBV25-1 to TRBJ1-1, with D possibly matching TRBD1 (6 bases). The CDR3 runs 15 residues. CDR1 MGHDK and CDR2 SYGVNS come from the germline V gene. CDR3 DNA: TGTACCAGCAGTGAAGGGGGGAAGGGAAACACTGAAGCTTTCTTT. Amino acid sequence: CTSSEGGKGNTEAFF.

CDR3 sequence reads: CASSVTGTDSYEQYF. DNA for the CDR3: TGTGCCAGTAGTGTGACCGGGACAGACTCCTACGAGCAGTACTTC. The gene calls are TRBV19 and TRBJ2-7; 7 nucleotides match TRBD1. The junction had 7 bases not matched to a gene; V was cut back by 5 bases and J by 0 bases. CDR3 size: 15 residues. Germline CDR1 is LNHDA and CDR2 is SQIVND (reference sequence).